This T cell receptor (beta chain) was obtained from a study of T-cell memory formation after mild COVID-19. Study details: The study found TCR clusters largely donor specific.

TCRdb recomputed calls from the 5' RACE reads with MiXCR, one row per CDR3 protein. The top ten clones hold 9% to 15% of a sample with about half a million distinct CDR3 sequences, about 18% of them seen once. The V and J ends lost 0 bases and 5 bases, in that order; junction bases with no gene match: 13. Germline V CDR1 and CDR2: MNHEY, SVGAGI. The CDR3 is 19 residues long. Sequencing was carried out using PBMCs or a T cell subset sorted from them (not recorded which). V is TRBV6-5 and J is TRBJ2-3; TRBD2 matches 11 bases. The receptor comes from an adult woman who had mild COVID-19 (a few samples of this study predate the infection). Cell type and time point are not known. The CDR3 protein is CASSYSLPSSGRFGDTQYF. DNA for the CDR3: TGTGCCAGCAGTTACTCGCTCCCCTCTAGCGGGAGGTTCGGAGATACGCAGTATTTT.